Listed below are T cell receptor beta chains from one sample, sequenced in a study of blood T cell repertoires in COVID-19. Sequenced by immunoSEQ multiplex PCR; TCRdb stores in-frame clones only, minus some. This table holds 130,000 or so clones, about 87% found once. The sample comprised peripheral blood. The receptors shown here come from a man aged 45-65 years with acute or convalescent COVID-19. CDR3s include the opening cysteine and the closing phenylalanine or tryptophan. D genes are given only for firm matches. Rows give clone size only sometimes, using once, few, many, or a class for an expanded clone.

TRBJ1-1	-	-	TRBV7-9	TGTGCCAGCAGCCCTATAAGCTGGAACACTGAAGCTTTCTTT	CASSPISWNTEAFF
TRBJ2-1	-	-	TRBV5-4	TGTGCCAGCAGCTTGATGCAGGGAGGCTCCTACAATGAGCAGTTCTTC	CASSLMQGGSYNEQFF
TRBJ1-6	-	-	TRBV19	TGTGCCAGTAGTTTGCGACAGGAAAATTCACCCCTCCACTTT	CASSLRQENSPLHF
TRBJ1-3	once	-	TRBV6-5	TGTGCCAGCAGTAGCTTTATTTACTCTGGAAACACCATATATTTT	CASSSFIYSGNTIYF
TRBJ1-1	-	-	TRBV10-1	TGCGCCAGCAGTGAGGTAGGACAGTCACCTCGGAACACTGAAGCTTTCTTT	CASSEVGQSPRNTEAFF
TRBJ2-5	-	TRBD2	TRBV7-9	TGTGCCAGCAAAACCCACGGGGGAGCGGGGGAGACCCAGTACTTC	CASKTHGGAGETQYF
TRBJ1-2	once	-	TRBV18	TGTGCCAGCTCACCACCTACAGGGAGCTATGGCTACACCTTC	CASSPPTGSYGYTF
TRBJ2-7	-	TRBD1	TRBV6-5	TGTGCCAGCAGTTACACCGGACAGGGGGTCGAGCAGTACTTC	CASSYTGQGVEQYF
TRBJ2-1	-	TRBD2	TRBV30	TGTGCCTGGAGAACTAAAACTAGCGGGGGGGCGAATGAGCAGTTCTTC	CAWRTKTSGGANEQFF
TRBJ2-1	-	-	TRBV5-1	TGCGCCAGCAGCTTCCCTTCTAACAATGAGCAGTTCTTC	CASSFPSNNEQFF
TRBJ1-2	-	-	TRBV27	TGTGCCAGCAGTTCAGGGGCAGGAGGAGTCTATGGCTACACCTTC	CASSSGAGGVYGYTF
TRBJ1-2	-	TRBD1	TRBV6-6	TGTGCCAGCAGTTCGACAGGGGTTTATGCCTACACCTTC	CASSSTGVYAYTF
TRBJ1-2	-	TRBD1	TRBV6-4	TGTGCCAGCAGTGAAGGGACAGGGATCGGTGGCTACACCTTC	CASSEGTGIGGYTF
TRBJ1-1	-	-	TRBV2	TGTGCCAGCAGAGTACAGGGGAACACTGAAGCTTTCTTT	CASRVQGNTEAFF
TRBJ2-7	-	-	TRBV19	TGTGCCAGTAGTAGGGGGCCCGGGATCCCCTACGAGCAGTACTTC	CASSRGPGIPYEQYF
TRBJ2-5	-	TRBD2	TRBV19	TGTGCCAGTAGTCTTAAGACTAGCGGGTACCAAGAGACCCAGTACTTC	CASSLKTSGYQETQYF
TRBJ1-2	-	-	TRBV30	TGTGCCTGGAGTGTACTGAACAGTTTCGGCTACACCTTC	CAWSVLNSFGYTF
TRBJ2-2	-	TRBD1	TRBV28	TGTGCCAGCACCGGGGCGTCAGGGGGCCAGGAGGAGCTGTTTTTT	CASTGASGGQEELFF
TRBJ1-1	few	TRBD1	TRBV18	TGTGCCAGCTCCCGGCGGACAGGGGAGACTGAAGCTTTCTTT	CASSRRTGETEAFF
TRBJ1-1	-	-	TRBV19	TGTGCCAGTAATGTGGGATGGGTCAGGGGATTCACTGAAGCTTTCTTT	CASNVGWVRGFTEAFF
TRBJ1-3	-	-	TRBV28	TGTGCCAGCAGGCCGGCAGGCTACGGGGAAAACACCATATATTTT	CASRPAGYGENTIYF
TRBJ1-3	-	TRBD1	TRBV6-5	TGTGCCAGCAGTTCAACAGGGGCTGGAAACACCATATATTTT	CASSSTGAGNTIYF
TRBJ1-1	-	-	TRBV7-6	TGTGCCAGCAGCTTAGTAACGGGGGTGAACACTGAAGCTTTCTTT	CASSLVTGVNTEAFF
TRBJ1-3	once	-	TRBV7-2	TGTGCCAGCAGCTTCCAGCGGGGCCTAAACACCATATATTTT	CASSFQRGLNTIYF
TRBJ2-7	-	-	TRBV6-5	TGTGCCAGCAGTTGGGGCACCTCCTACGAGCAGTACTTC	CASSWGTSYEQYF
TRBJ2-2	-	TRBD1	TRBV14	TGTGCCAGCAGCCGATTGACAGGGGAACACACCGGGGAGCTGTTTTTT	CASSRLTGEHTGELFF
TRBJ1-4	-	-	TRBV4-1	TGCGCCAGCAGCCAAGAGGTTAGGGGCTCGAATGAAAAACTGTTTTTT	CASSQEVRGSNEKLFF
TRBJ2-7	-	-	TRBV30	TGTGCCTGGAGTCCGACTGCTACTCTCCAGTACTTC	CAWSPTATLQYF